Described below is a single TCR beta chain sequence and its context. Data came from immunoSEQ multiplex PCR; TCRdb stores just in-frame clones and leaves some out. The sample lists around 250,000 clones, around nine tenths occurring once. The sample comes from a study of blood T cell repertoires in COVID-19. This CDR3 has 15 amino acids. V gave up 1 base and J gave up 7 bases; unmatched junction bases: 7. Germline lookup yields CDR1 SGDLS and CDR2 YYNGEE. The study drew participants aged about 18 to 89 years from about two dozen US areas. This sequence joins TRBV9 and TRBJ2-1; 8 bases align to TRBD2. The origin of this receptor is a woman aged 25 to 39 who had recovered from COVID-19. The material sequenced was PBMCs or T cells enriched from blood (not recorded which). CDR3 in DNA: TGTGCCAGCAGCGTATTAAGCGGGAGCCCGAATGAGCAGTTCTTC. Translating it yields CASSVLSGSPNEQFF.